A single sample is the source of the 2 T cell receptor beta chains below, sequenced in a study of blood T cell repertoires in COVID-19. Profiled with immunoSEQ multiplex PCR; TCRdb holds only in-frame clones, not every one. The repertoire includes around 67,000 clones, over 80% of them detected once, and just over 8% sits in the top ten. The specimen sequenced was peripheral blood. All receptors derive from a man over 45 with active COVID-19.

This chain's CDR3 is CAWSEDTVYNQPQHF. DNA for the CDR3: TGTGCCTGGAGCGAGGATACCGTGTATAATCAGCCCCAGCATTTT. The chain carries TRBV30 and TRBJ1-5; no definite D call. Germline-derived CDR1 and CDR2 are GTSNPN and SVGIG (reference sequence). The CDR3 has 15 amino acids. Trimming stripped 3 bases from V and 4 bases from J, with 16 bases between.

The V and J genes are TRBV7-2 and TRBJ1-5, with D maybe TRBD1 (6 bases). Trimming took off 5 bases at V and 6 bases at J, with 14 bases between the two ends. Germline lookup yields CDR1 SGHTA and CDR2 FQGNSA. The CDR3 runs 14 residues. The CDR3 coding sequence is TGTGCCAGCAGCATACAGGGAGGGCGTCAGCCCCAGCATTTT. Amino acids: CASSIQGGRQPQHF.